These T cell receptor beta chains were read from a single sample in a study of blood T cell repertoires in COVID-19. Profiled with immunoSEQ multiplex PCR; TCRdb holds only in-frame clones, not every one. The sample yields some 130,000 clones, over 80% seen once. The specimen sequenced was peripheral blood. Receptor source: a man aged 65 to 85 with acute or convalescent COVID-19. The CDR3 runs from the conserved cysteine through the conserved F or W. Each record gives: clone size, J gene, V gene, D gene, CDR3 protein, CDR3 DNA. A D gene is named only where the DNA matches it firmly. Clone size is shown for a subset of rows, as once, few, many or a class of expanded clone.

- TRBJ2-7 TRBV5-1 - CASSLYGGTGTYEQYF TGCGCCAGCAGCTTGTATGGCGGGACGGGAACCTACGAGCAGTACTTC
- TRBJ2-3 TRBV4-2 - CASSQVDSTDTQYF TGTGCCAGCAGCCAAGTAGATAGCACAGATACGCAGTATTTT
- TRBJ2-5 TRBV29-1 - CSVDGGIQETQYF TGCAGCGTTGACGGGGGAATACAAGAGACCCAGTACTTC
- TRBJ1-1 TRBV7-2 - CASSIQGINTEAFF TGTGCCAGCAGCATACAGGGAATAAACACTGAAGCTTTCTTT
- TRBJ2-5 TRBV11-3 TRBD1 CASSPGTEETQYF TGTGCCAGCAGCCCCGGGACAGAAGAGACCCAGTACTTC
- TRBJ2-1 TRBV3-1/TRBV3-2 - CASSPRLVAEQFF TGTGCCAGCAGCCCAAGATTAGTAGCCGAGCAGTTCTTC
few TRBJ1-3 TRBV15 - CATSRRGGAGNTIYF TGTGCCACCAGTCGGAGGGGAGGGGCTGGAAACACCATATATTTT
once TRBJ2-5 TRBV7-2 - CASSPGRVAETQYF TGTGCCAGCAGCCCTGGCAGGGTTGCGGAGACCCAGTACTTC
once TRBJ2-3 TRBV5-1 - CASSSFPTVTSTDTQYF TGCGCCAGCAGCTCCTTCCCGACTGTGACTAGCACAGATACGCAGTATTTT
- TRBJ1-1 TRBV28 TRBD1 CASRTKRRDRGDFEAFF TGTGCCAGCAGGACTAAACGCCGGGACAGGGGAGATTTTGAAGCTTTCTTT
- TRBJ2-1 TRBV6-6 TRBD2 CASSRRGSFENEQFF TGTGCCAGCAGCCGGCGGGGGTCGTTTGAAAATGAGCAGTTCTTC
- TRBJ1-3 TRBV11-1 - CASSLGASGNTIYF TGTGCCAGCAGCTTGGGGGCGTCTGGAAACACCATATATTTT
- TRBJ1-5 TRBV19 - CASSIVRQGGNQPQHF TGTGCCAGTAGTATAGTGAGGCAGGGCGGCAATCAGCCCCAGCATTTT
- TRBJ2-1 TRBV4-1 - CASSQGEGISYNEQFF TGCGCCAGCAGCCAAGGAGAGGGCATCTCCTACAATGAGCAGTTCTTC
- TRBJ2-3 TRBV30 TRBD2 CAWTTTSAGTQYF TGTGCCTGGACCACAACTAGCGCCGGAACGCAGTATTTT
many TRBJ1-1 TRBV2 TRBD1 CASSSQLQGAGDTEAFF TGTGCCAGCAGCTCTCAACTGCAGGGGGCTGGGGACACTGAAGCTTTCTTT
- TRBJ1-6 TRBV10-3 TRBD1 CAISDHNRGDNSPLHF TGTGCCATCAGTGATCATAACAGGGGTGATAATTCACCCCTCCACTTT
- TRBJ1-1 TRBV3-1/TRBV3-2 TRBD1 CASSQFGTGRTEAFF TGTGCCAGCAGCCAATTTGGGACAGGCCGGACTGAAGCTTTCTTT
- TRBJ1-6 TRBV7-2 - CASSLVGTSPLHF TGTGCCAGCAGCTTAGTGGGCACCTCACCCCTCCACTTT
- TRBJ1-6 TRBV7-8 - CASSFRVTGNSPLHF TGTGCCAGCAGCTTCAGGGTCACGGGCAATTCACCCCTCCACTTT
- TRBJ1-3 TRBV6-2/TRBV6-3 TRBD1 CASSRTGGNTIYF TGTGCCAGCAGTCGGACAGGGGGAAACACCATATATTTT
once TRBJ1-1 TRBV5-4 - CASSFDAQGGSAEAFF TGTGCCAGCAGCTTCGACGCCCAAGGGGGAAGTGCTGAAGCTTTCTTT
- TRBJ2-3 TRBV9 TRBD2 CASSVKAGEGTDTQYF TGTGCCAGCAGCGTAAAAGCGGGGGAAGGCACAGATACGCAGTATTTT
- TRBJ2-2 TRBV24-1 - CATSDSGSKIGELFF TGTGCCACCAGTGATTCCGGGTCTAAAATCGGGGAGCTGTTTTTT
- TRBJ2-3 TRBV19 TRBD2 CASSPSGGAGVRTDTQYF TGTGCCAGTAGCCCTAGCGGGGGGGCCGGTGTTAGAACAGATACGCAGTATTTT
- TRBJ1-5 TRBV11-2 TRBD1 CASSLGDRDNQPQHF TGTGCCAGCAGCTTGGGGGACAGAGATAATCAGCCCCAGCATTTT
- TRBJ1-2 TRBV5-1 TRBD1 CASSLDRGGYTF TGCGCCAGCAGCTTGGACAGGGGAGGCTACACCTTC
- TRBJ1-6 TRBV25-1 - CASSEYRQNSPLHF TGTGCCAGCAGTGAATATAGACAGAATTCACCCCTCCACTTT
- TRBJ1-2 TRBV7-2 TRBD1 CASSLATGGARGYTF TGTGCCAGCAGCTTAGCGACAGGGGGCGCGAGAGGCTACACCTTC
- TRBJ2-5 TRBV5-1 TRBD1 CASSTDRAEETQYF TGCGCCAGCAGCACGGACAGGGCGGAAGAGACCCAGTACTTC
- TRBJ1-4 TRBV5-5 - CASSLVAATNEKLFF TGTGCCAGCAGCTTGGTGGCCGCCACTAATGAAAAACTGTTTTTT
- TRBJ2-5 TRBV30 TRBD1 CAWSPSWDRTQETQYF TGTGCCTGGAGTCCATCCTGGGACAGGACACAAGAGACCCAGTACTTC
- TRBJ1-2 TRBV11-1 TRBD1 CASSHPGGYGYTF TGTGCCAGCAGCCACCCAGGGGGCTATGGCTACACCTTC
- TRBJ1-1 TRBV2 - CASIQGWTEAFF TGTGCCAGCATTCAGGGATGGACTGAAGCTTTCTTT
- TRBJ2-6 TRBV18 - CASSPNDRLLSGANVLTF TGTGCCAGCTCACCAAATGACAGGCTACTCTCTGGGGCCAACGTCCTGACTTTC
- TRBJ1-2 TRBV19 - CASRRNYGYTF TGTGCCAGTAGGCGGAACTATGGCTACACCTTC
- TRBJ2-3 TRBV10-3 TRBD2 CAISGTRGGKSTDTQYF TGTGCCATCAGTGGCACACGGGGAGGGAAAAGCACAGATACGCAGTATTTT
- TRBJ1-3 TRBV19 TRBD1 CASSSPTGEEITGNTIYF TGTGCCAGTAGTTCGCCGACAGGGGAGGAAATCACTGGAAACACCATATATTTT
- TRBJ1-2 TRBV5-1 TRBD1 CASSLQGDGYTF TGCGCCAGCAGCCTACAGGGGGATGGCTACACCTTC
- TRBJ2-3 TRBV28 TRBD2 CASINSGGFKTDTQYF TGTGCCAGCATTAATAGCGGGGGCTTTAAAACAGATACGCAGTATTTT
- TRBJ1-2 TRBV5-1 TRBD1 CASRTGSSYGYTF TGCGCCAGCAGGACAGGGAGCTCCTATGGCTACACCTTC
- TRBJ1-5 TRBV19 - CASSIEGGINQPQHF TGTGCCAGTAGTATCGAGGGTGGGATTAATCAGCCCCAGCATTTT
- TRBJ2-7 TRBV27 TRBD1 CASSYQGAHEQYF TGTGCCAGCAGTTATCAGGGGGCCCACGAGCAGTACTTC
- TRBJ1-1 TRBV7-2 - CASSFSPDTEAFF TGTGCCAGCAGCTTTAGCCCGGACACTGAAGCTTTCTTT
- TRBJ1-5 TRBV28 TRBD1 CASSPWDSSNQPQHF TGTGCCAGCAGTCCCTGGGACAGTAGCAATCAGCCCCAGCATTTT